The clone carrying this T cell receptor beta chain was observed many times. The antigen is not known. TCR beta CDR3 region amplification was performed from RNA transcripts. First-round RT-PCR with HTBI primers amplified the TCR CDR3 region. TCRdb re-analysed the multiplex PCR reads in MiXCR, keeping a single row per CDR3 protein. The sample contains about 590,000 distinct CDR3 sequences, 14% of which appear only once. At least 3 on the Clinical Activity Score was recorded for ophthalmopathy patients, who also had NOSPECS grade at least 4 and duration under 3 months. The CDR3 length is 20 residues. Looked up from germline, CDR1 is LGHNT and CDR2 is FRNRAP. Trimming shortened V by 6 bases and J by 0 bases, and 27 bases separated the two germline ends. This entry comes from a study of T cells in Graves' hyperthyroidism and ophthalmopathy. Study-level findings and limits: In blood, most of the thyroid clonotypes expanded above 0.001 were also present.

V usage is TRBV12-5 and J usage is TRBJ1-5, with D possibly matching TRBD1 (5 bases). Sequenced: blood. The clonotype originates from a woman younger than 35 with Graves' ophthalmopathy. DNA for the CDR3: TGTGCTAGTGGCCAGCATACCACAGGAGCCAGCGTTTATAGCAATCAGCCCCAGCATTTT. This gives the protein CASGQHTTGASVYSNQPQHF.